The clone carrying this T cell receptor (beta chain) was picked up a small number of times. The antigen is undetermined. The isolated RNA, all of it, was reverse transcribed, so expressed TCRB transcripts were what got sequenced. Assay: immunoSEQ multiplex PCR; the TCRdb copy retains only in-frame clones and omits some. The table includes about 340,000 clones, roughly 8.8% detected once. This entry belongs to a study of beta chain features in type 1 diabetes. Study observations and caveats: People with Type 1 diabetes carried modestly yet significantly shorter TCRB CDR3s in all four CD4+ subsets. The influence of HLA type on TCRB rearrangement stayed undetermined.

Naive, central memory, regulatory and stem cell-like memory cells within the CD4+ compartment were sorted using CD45RO/CCR7/CD25/CD127/CD95/CD27. Looked up from germline, CDR1 is KGHSH and CDR2 is LQKENI. The ends were cut back, 4 bases at V and 7 bases at J, with 14 bases in the middle. The CDR3 loop spans 13 amino acids. This chain connects TRBV18 to TRBJ2-7; D is undetermined. Input material: central memory CD4+ T cells from blood. The sequence was collected from a man aged 30 to 39 with type 1 diabetes. CDR3 sequence: CASSLVAGDEQYF. DNA for the CDR3: TGTGCCAGCTCACTGGTCGCAGGAGATGAGCAGTACTTC.